Reported below is one T cell receptor (beta chain). Germline assignment: CDR1 SGHRS and CDR2 YFSETQ. The CDR3 contains 15 residues. V lost 5 bases, J lost 6 bases, and 8 bases stayed unmatched. This entry comes from a study of OX40 agonist ivuxolimab in advanced cancers. Sequencing was performed with immunoSEQ multiplex PCR; in TCRdb, only in-frame clones are kept and a portion is missing. The sample includes under 85,000 clones, about 91% of them seen just once. The material was CD4+ or CD8+ T cells sorted from blood, obtained in a trial of the OX40 agonist ivuxolimab. The TCR was taken from an adult with an advanced solid tumor such as melanoma, head and neck, liver or kidney cancer. The chain couples TRBV5-1 to TRBJ2-2, with 9 nucleotides matching TRBD2. The CDR3 nucleotides read TGCGCCAGCAGGGCTAGCGGGACTACGGCCGGGGAGCTGTTTTTT. It specifies CASRASGTTAGELFF.